This T cell receptor (beta chain) is from a study of T cell responses to AZD1222 COVID-19 vaccine. Study-wide results and limits: Every sample of the repertoires postdated the peak T cell response. Among those given AZD1222, only five or six were seropositive at baseline. With dominance at 160-218 and 743-854, vaccine-associated CD4 TCRs spanned spike. Reports indicate that nearly half of spike-specific TCRs are directed at unmutated variant regions.

The length of the CDR3 is 15 residues. In germline, CDR1 is SGDLS, CDR2 YYNGEE. Trimming removed 0 bases at V and 5 bases at J, with 14 bases between. Clones were read by immunoSEQ multiplex PCR, and TCRdb kept only the in-frame ones, dropping some. The sample comprises 150,000 to 200,000 clones, 85% to 95% of which are singletons, and 0.7% to 0.9% rests with the top ten. Note on this clone: The antigen remains unidentified.

This clonotype originated in an adult in good health. The sequencing used peripheral blood, collected on day 0 of AZD1222 vaccination. V gene TRBV9 combines with J gene TRBJ2-5, with no clear D. CDR3 sequence reads: CASSVVGLNEETQYF. The DNA of the CDR3 is TGTGCCAGCAGCGTAGTTGGCCTAAACGAGGAGACCCAGTACTTC.